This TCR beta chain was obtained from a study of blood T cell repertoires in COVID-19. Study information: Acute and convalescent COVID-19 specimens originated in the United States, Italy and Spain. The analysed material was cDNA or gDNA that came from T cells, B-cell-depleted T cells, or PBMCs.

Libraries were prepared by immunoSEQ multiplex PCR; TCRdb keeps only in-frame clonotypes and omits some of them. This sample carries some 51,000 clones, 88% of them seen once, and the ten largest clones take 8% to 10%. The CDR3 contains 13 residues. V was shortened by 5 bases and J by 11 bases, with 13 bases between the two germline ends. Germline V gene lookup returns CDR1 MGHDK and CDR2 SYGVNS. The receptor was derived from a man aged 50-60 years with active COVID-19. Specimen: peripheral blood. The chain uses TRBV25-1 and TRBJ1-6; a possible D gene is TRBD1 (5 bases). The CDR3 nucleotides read TGTGCCAGCAGTTTACAGGAGTCGGCACCCCTCCACTTT. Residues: CASSLQESAPLHF.